The 30 T cell receptor beta chains below all came from one sample that was sequenced in a study of blood T cell repertoires in COVID-19. Measured with immunoSEQ multiplex PCR; TCRdb has only the in-frame clones, and not every one. This table holds about 270,000 clones, more than 70% found once. Sequenced sample: peripheral blood. The source is a young woman with acute or convalescent COVID-19.

The chain joins TRBV3-1 (or the pseudogene TRBV3-2) to TRBJ2-1; TRBD2 agrees at 12 bases. CDR3 length: 16 residues. Trimming took 3 bases from V and 9 from J; bases not matched to a gene: 9. Looked up from germline, CDR1 is LGHDT and CDR2 is YNNKEL (reference sequence). The CDR3 spells CASSHALAGGPVEQFF. As DNA, the CDR3 is TGTGCCAGCAGCCACGCTCTAGCGGGAGGGCCGGTTGAGCAGTTCTTC.

The rearrangement uses TRBV7-8 and TRBJ1-6; the D is unclear. Trimming stripped 5 bases from V and 2 bases from J, with 13 bases between. Germline assignment: CDR1 SGHVS and CDR2 FQNEAQ. This CDR3 spans 16 amino acids. The CDR3 region is CASSPQTGTYNSPLHF. The CDR3 nucleotides read TGTGCCAGCAGCCCACAAACCGGGACCTATAATTCACCCCTCCACTTT.

The gene calls are TRBV19 and TRBJ2-1; 11 bases map to TRBD2. The CDR3 covers 13 residues. With V trimmed by 9 bases and J by 5 bases, 3 bases remained unmatched. Germline-derived CDR1 and CDR2 are LNHDA and SQIVND (reference sequence). CDR3 region: CASGTSGDNEQFF. CDR3 coding DNA: TGTGCCAGCGGGACTAGCGGCGACAATGAGCAGTTCTTC.

This chain uses TRBV18 with TRBJ1-4, with 7 bases that match TRBD1. The germline CDR1 and CDR2 sequences are KGHSH and LQKENI. V lost 3 bases, J lost 8 bases, and 12 bases stayed unmatched. This CDR3 has 16 residues. CDR3 region: CASSPRDSSKGEKLFF. In DNA form, the CDR3 reads TGTGCCAGCTCACCGAGGGACAGCTCTAAGGGGGAAAAACTGTTTTTT.

This chain links TRBV3-1 (or the pseudogene TRBV3-2) with TRBJ1-2; D perhaps matches TRBD1 (5 bases). The CDR3 runs to 14 residues. In germline, CDR1 is LGHDT, CDR2 YNNKEL (reference sequence). Trimming removed 4 bases from V and 7 bases from J, with 16 bases in between. As DNA, the CDR3 is TGTGCCAGCAGCCCTTGGCAGGGCCTTAGTGGCTACACCTTC. Its translation is CASSPWQGLSGYTF.

The chain has TRBV6-5 and TRBJ1-4; TRBD1 matches 8 bases. CDR1 is MNHEY, CDR2 SVGAGI, per germline. This CDR3 is 16 amino acids long. Germline trimming cut 2 bases from V and 5 bases from J; bases unmatched to any gene: 7. DNA of the CDR3: TGTGCCAGCAGTTACCTTGGGACAGGAACGAATGAAAAACTGTTTTTT. This codes for CASSYLGTGTNEKLFF.

The chain links TRBV30 to TRBJ2-1; TRBD2 matches 8 bases. This CDR3 contains 14 residues. V gave up 4 bases and J gave up 6 bases; unmatched junction bases: 8. Germline CDR1 GTSNPN, CDR2 SVGIG (reference sequence). CDR3 nucleotide sequence: TGTGCCTGGACTCCGGGACTAGAGGGCAATGAGCAGTTCTTC. Translation: CAWTPGLEGNEQFF.

The chain combines TRBV5-4 with TRBJ1-6; 8 bases fit TRBD1. This CDR3 spans 15 amino acids. With 0 bases clipped from V and 8 bases from J, the junction kept 4 bases outside the gene matches. Germline V gene lookup returns CDR1 SGHNT and CDR2 YYREEE (reference sequence). The chain's CDR3 is CASSLADRGDSPLHF. In nucleotides, the CDR3 is TGTGCCAGCAGCTTGGCCGACAGGGGAGATTCACCCCTCCACTTT.

The J gene is TRBJ2-7, the V gene TRBV5-5; possibly TRBD2 for D (6 bases). Trimming took off 2 bases at V and 5 bases at J, with 11 bases between the two ends. CDR1 is SGHKS, CDR2 YYEKEE, per germline (reference sequence). The CDR3 has 13 residues. As DNA, the CDR3 is TGTGCCAGCAGCTTATGGGACTCGAACGAGCAGTACTTC. Protein product: CASSLWDSNEQYF.

The J gene is TRBJ2-3, the V gene TRBV6-4, with TRBD1 matching over 11 bases. J lost 8 bases, V lost 6 bases, and 10 bases had no gene match. This CDR3 contains 15 residues. Germline CDR1 is MRHNA and CDR2 is SNTAGT. CDR3 protein: CASSTGTGGMSTQYF. The CDR3 nucleotides read TGTGCCAGCAGCACCGGGACAGGGGGTATGAGTACGCAGTATTTT.

There are a few counts of this clone. The junction departs from germline at one end; a sequencing error may be responsible. The chain is built from TRBV20-1 and TRBJ2-7; 10 positions match TRBD2. Germline lookup yields CDR1 DFQATT and CDR2 SNEGSKA (reference sequence). CDR3 size: 11 residues. The CDR3 protein is CKKSGRGPNLF. The CDR3 nucleotides are TGCAAAAAGAGCGGGAGGGGTCCCAACCTGTTC.

J is TRBJ1-1 and V is TRBV14, with D unresolved. Germline V gene lookup returns CDR1 SGHDN and CDR2 FVKESK. The CDR3 loop spans 13 amino acids. Trimming removed 1 base at V and 5 bases at J, with 8 bases between. The CDR3 DNA is TGTGCCAGCAGCCAAGGAGTAAAGACTGAAGCTTTCTTT. Its translation: CASSQGVKTEAFF.

This sequence joins TRBV5-6 and TRBJ2-3; 7 positions agree with TRBD1. Trimming cost V 0 bases and J 5 bases; bases outside gene matches: 3. Looked up from germline, CDR1 is SGHDT and CDR2 is YYEEEE. The CDR3 loop spans 14 amino acids. CDR3 residues: CASSLGQGGDTQYF. The CDR3 coding sequence is TGTGCCAGCAGCTTGGGACAGGGCGGAGATACGCAGTATTTT.

The V and J genes are TRBV30 and TRBJ1-6; 8 bases map to TRBD1. The length of the CDR3 is 15 residues. CDR1 is GTSNPN, CDR2 SVGIG, per germline (reference sequence). J gave up 6 bases and V 4 bases, and 8 bases lay outside the gene matches. The CDR3 reads CAWTTQGAGNSPLHF. CDR3 bases: TGTGCCTGGACCACCCAGGGGGCGGGTAATTCACCCCTCCACTTT.

The chain recombines TRBV10-1 with TRBJ2-3; no clear D. V was pared by 3 bases and J by 6 bases, with 10 bases between. CDR1 is WNHNN and CDR2 is SYGVQD in the germline V gene (reference sequence). CDR3 length equals 13 residues. The CDR3 coding sequence is TGCGCCAGCAGTGAAGATGTAGCTGATACGCAGTATTTT. Its protein is CASSEDVADTQYF.

The chain has TRBV19 and TRBJ2-1; TRBD2 aligns across 10 bases. V shed 5 bases and J 1 base; nucleotides not matched to a gene: 5. The CDR3 is 16 amino acids. Germline V gives CDR1 LNHDA, CDR2 SQIVND (reference sequence). CDR3 nucleotide sequence: TGTGCCAGTAGTCCCTCAGCGGGAGGGTCCTACAATGAGCAGTTCTTC. This sequence encodes CASSPSAGGSYNEQFF.

In DNA form, the CDR3 reads TGTGCCAGCAGCACCGCTGGACAAGAAATTACAGATACGCAGTATTTT. Its protein product is CASSTAGQEITDTQYF. The chain recombines TRBV7-6 with TRBJ2-3; maybe TRBD1 (5 bases). V dropped 5 bases and J dropped 3 bases, with 18 bases sitting between them. This CDR3 spans 16 amino acids. Germline values: CDR1 SGHVS, CDR2 FNYEAQ.

This chain uses TRBV24-1 with TRBJ2-5; D might be TRBD1 (5 bases). CDR1 is KGHDR and CDR2 is SFDVKD in the germline V gene. Trimming pared 0 bases from V and 4 bases from J, leaving 14 bases between. The CDR3 totals 16 residues. The CDR3 bases are TGTGCCACCAGTGATTTGGCGGACACACCCCCAGAGACCCAGTACTTC. It translates to CATSDLADTPPETQYF.

This chain uses TRBV7-9 with TRBJ1-6, with D maybe TRBD1 (5 bases). The germline V and J ends were trimmed by 2 bases and 5 bases, with 13 bases remaining between them. Per germline, CDR1 SEHNR and CDR2 FQNEAQ (reference sequence). The CDR3 runs 16 residues. The CDR3 sequence: CASSLWSGLDNSPLHF. CDR3 sequence (DNA): TGTGCCAGCAGCTTATGGTCAGGGCTAGATAATTCACCCCTCCACTTT.

The CDR3: CATSDAGTGHNQPQHF. The CDR3 DNA reads as TGTGCCACCAGTGATGCCGGGACAGGCCACAATCAGCCCCAGCATTTT. This chain joins TRBV24-1 and TRBJ1-5; 8 nucleotides match TRBD1. V shed 3 bases, J shed 3 bases, and the junction held 6 bases outside the gene matches. The CDR3 covers 16 residues. Germline V gene lookup returns CDR1 KGHDR and CDR2 SFDVKD.

The chain carries TRBV29-1 and TRBJ1-1; the D is unclear. This CDR3 spans 8 amino acids. V was cut by 4 bases and J by 10 bases, with 4 bases left in between. Germline V CDR1 and CDR2: SQVTM, ANQGSEA. The CDR3 sequence is CSVGRAFF. In nucleotides, the CDR3 is TGCAGCGTTGGTCGAGCTTTCTTT. Supplemented by reference TRBV29-1 and TRBJ1-1, the full variable domain reads SAVISQKPSRDICQRGTSLTIQCQVDSQVTMMFWYRQQPGQSLTLIATANQGSEATYESGFVIDKFPISRPNLTFSTLTVSNMSPEDSSIYLCSVGRAFFGQGTRLTVV.

This sequence joins TRBV3-1 (or the pseudogene TRBV3-2) and TRBJ2-5; TRBD2 might be the D (5 bases). The V and J ends lost 4 bases and 4 bases respectively, with 19 bases between them. The CDR3 contains 16 residues. Per germline, CDR1 LGHDT and CDR2 YNNKEL (reference sequence). CDR3 nucleotide sequence: TGTGCCAGCAGCCCAGCACGTTTGGTTGAGGGAGAGACCCAGTACTTC. Protein product: CASSPARLVEGETQYF.

The genes are TRBV10-2 and TRBJ1-1; D unclear. Trimming removed 4 bases from V and 5 bases from J, with 5 bases in between. The germline V gene has CDR1 WSHSY and CDR2 SAAADI. The length of the CDR3 is 11 residues. The DNA of the CDR3 is TGCGCCAGCAGTGTAGCTACTGAAGCTTTCTTT. Translating gives CASSVATEAFF.

The chain couples TRBV6-2 or TRBV6-3 to TRBJ1-1, with D unclear. The V and J ends lost 2 bases and 7 bases respectively, with 5 bases between them. Germline assignment: CDR1 MNHEY and CDR2 SVGEGT. This CDR3 contains 11 residues. Here the CDR3 DNA reads TGTGCCAGCAGTTACGTAAATGAAGCTTTCTTT. Residues: CASSYVNEAFF.

In nucleotides, the CDR3 is TGCGCCAGCAGTGCCGGGACAGACTATTACGAGCAGTACTTC. The encoded protein is CASSAGTDYYEQYF. The chain uses TRBV10-1 and TRBJ2-7; 7 nucleotides line up with TRBD1. Germline V gene lookup returns CDR1 WNHNN and CDR2 SYGVQD (reference sequence). The ends lost 4 bases at V and 4 bases at J; junction bases unmatched: 7. CDR3 length: 14 amino acids.

The chain carries TRBV7-2 and TRBJ2-3, with 10 bases identical to TRBD2. V gave up 4 bases and J gave up 2 bases; unmatched junction bases: 6. Germline CDR1 SGHTA, CDR2 FQGNSA. This CDR3 contains 16 residues. The CDR3 reads CASSYGLAATTDTQYF. CDR3 in DNA: TGTGCCAGCAGCTACGGACTAGCGGCTACCACAGATACGCAGTATTTT.

The chain recombines TRBV7-6 with TRBJ2-7; unclear D gene. V lost 0 bases and J lost 3, with 9 bases in between. CDR1 and CDR2 from the germline V gene are SGHVS and FNYEAQ. The CDR3 is 14 residues long. Here the CDR3 DNA reads TGTGCCAGCAGCTTAGCCGACACCGACTACGAGCAGTACTTC. Protein product: CASSLADTDYEQYF. Drawing the rest from reference TRBV7-6 and TRBJ2-7, the complete variable domain is GAGVSQSPRYKVTKRGQDVALRCDPISGHVSLYWYRQALGQGPEFLTYFNYEAQQDKSGLPNDRFSAERPEGSISTLTIQRTEQRDSAMYRCASSLADTDYEQYFGPGTRLTVT.

The DNA of the CDR3 is TGTGCCAGCAGTTTATCGGGGGGCGAGCAGTACTTC. This translates into CASSLSGGEQYF. This chain uses TRBV27 with TRBJ2-7, with D possibly being TRBD2 (6 bases). Trimming pared 0 bases from V and 6 bases from J, leaving 6 bases between. This CDR3 contains 12 residues. Germline CDR1 reads MNHEY; CDR2 reads SMNVEV (reference sequence).

This clone was detected only once. V and J are TRBV11-2 and TRBJ2-3; 8 bases line up with TRBD2. CDR1 and CDR2 from the germline V gene are SGHAT and FQNNGV. The length of the CDR3 is 16 residues. Germline trimming cut 5 bases from V and 3 bases from J; bases unmatched to any gene: 10. The DNA for the CDR3 is TGTGCCAGCAGCGTAAGACTAGCGAGAGGGACAGATACGCAGTATTTT. Encoded protein: CASSVRLARGTDTQYF.

The CDR3 region is CASSPSGTESSGANVLTF. CDR3 DNA: TGTGCCAGCAGTCCATCCGGGACAGAGAGCTCTGGGGCCAACGTCCTGACTTTC. The rearrangement joins TRBV27 to TRBJ2-6; 7 nucleotides align to TRBD1. The germline V gene has CDR1 MNHEY and CDR2 SMNVEV (reference sequence). The J segment lost 0 bases and the V segment lost 5 bases, leaving 10 bases of the junction unmatched. The CDR3 totals 18 residues.